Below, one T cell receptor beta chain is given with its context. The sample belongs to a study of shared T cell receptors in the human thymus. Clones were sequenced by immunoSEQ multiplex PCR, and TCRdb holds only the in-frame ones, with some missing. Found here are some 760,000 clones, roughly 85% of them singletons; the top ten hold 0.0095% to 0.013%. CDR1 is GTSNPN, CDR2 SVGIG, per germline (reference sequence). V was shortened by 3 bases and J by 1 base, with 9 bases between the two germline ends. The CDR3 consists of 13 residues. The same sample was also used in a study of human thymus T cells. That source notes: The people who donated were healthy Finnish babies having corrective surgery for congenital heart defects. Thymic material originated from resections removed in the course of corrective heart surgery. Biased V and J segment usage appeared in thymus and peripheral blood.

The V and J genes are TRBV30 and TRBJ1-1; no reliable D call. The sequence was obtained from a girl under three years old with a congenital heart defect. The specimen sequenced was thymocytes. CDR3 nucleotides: TGTGCCTGGAGCTTAAAAGCGAACACTGAAGCTTTCTTT. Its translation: CAWSLKANTEAFF.